This T cell receptor (beta chain) was sequenced during a study of regulatory T cells in long-lasting Graves disease. Whole-study results and caveats: Persistent disease exhibited a predilection for TRBV28, TRBJ1-2 and TRBJ2-5.

About this clonotype: Its antigen remains unknown.

Construction of TCR beta libraries relied on iRepertoire HTBI primers and on Arm-PCR targeting CDR3 regions. One entry per CDR3 protein results from TCRdb running MiXCR on the multiplex PCR reads. The table lists 530,000 or so distinct CDR3 sequences, approximately 12% of them singletons. Time point indicated: newly diagnosed GD, antithyroid drugs for less than 3 months. With RNA extracted from PBMCs as input, the TCR library was made. Graves' disease diagnosis used American Thyroid Association guidelines. The V and J ends lost 1 base and 4 bases respectively, with 19 bases between them. Germline assignment: CDR1 LGHDT and CDR2 YNNKEL (reference sequence). The CDR3 extends over 17 amino acids. The same sample was also used in a study of T cells in Graves' hyperthyroidism and ophthalmopathy. That work states: An initial round of RT-PCR targeting the TCR CDR3 relied on the HTBI primer set.

The sample consisted of peripheral blood mononuclear cells (PBMCs), taken at new diagnosis, from a patient treated with antithyroid drugs. The rearrangement links TRBV3-1 to TRBJ1-2; tentative D call: TRBD1 (6 bases). The receptor was isolated from a man aged 25 to 45 with Graves disease. The CDR3 loop reads CASSQAPGGALGYGYTF. The CDR3 DNA sequence: TGTGCCAGCAGCCAAGCGCCCGGGGGGGCACTTGGCTATGGCTACACCTTC.